One TCR beta chain is described in this entry. This sample is drawn from a study of spatial heterogeneity in lung cancer. Looking at the study overall: Samples were obtained from around 73 donors, all untreated early-stage non-small cell lung cancer patients.

The CDR3 runs 14 residues. The J segment lost 7 bases and the V segment lost 3 bases, leaving 5 bases of the junction unmatched. Germline CDR1 is LGHNA and CDR2 is YNFKEQ. Regarding time point: blood at routine non-recurrence follow-up after resection. From tumor, nontumor lung or frozen PBMC, whole RNA was taken unsorted for sequencing. MiXCR, run by TCRdb on the 5' RACE reads, gives a single entry per CDR3 protein. This table holds some 120,000 distinct CDR3 sequences, 12% found once. The specimen was PBMCs, collected at follow-up. This sequence originates from a male donor with early-stage non-small cell lung cancer. The gene calls are TRBV4-2 and TRBJ1-4, with TRBD1 matching 7 bases. CDR3 coding DNA: TGTGCCAGCAGCCACCCAGGGGGAAGTGAAAAACTGTTTTTT. This sequence encodes CASSHPGGSEKLFF.